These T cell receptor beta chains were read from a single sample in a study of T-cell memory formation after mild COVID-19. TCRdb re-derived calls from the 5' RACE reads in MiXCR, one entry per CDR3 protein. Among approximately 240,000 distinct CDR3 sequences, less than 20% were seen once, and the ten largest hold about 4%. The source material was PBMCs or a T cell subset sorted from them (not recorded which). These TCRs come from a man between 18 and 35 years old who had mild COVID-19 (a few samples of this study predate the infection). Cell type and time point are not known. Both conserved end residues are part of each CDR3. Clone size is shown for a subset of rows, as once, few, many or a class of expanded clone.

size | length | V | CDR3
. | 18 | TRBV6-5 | CATYPLGQGIPGANVLTF
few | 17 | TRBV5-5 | CASSPTDTLRLKETQYF
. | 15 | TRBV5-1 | CATTVGGAGTETQYF
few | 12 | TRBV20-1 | CSASQGAREQFF
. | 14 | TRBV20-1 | CSAQPGQGGYEQYF
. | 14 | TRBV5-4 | CASSPQGADYGYTF
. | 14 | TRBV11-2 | CASSHAGSSYEQYF
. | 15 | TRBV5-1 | CASSFTPQESNEQFF
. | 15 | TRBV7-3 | CASSLTARGDYGYTF
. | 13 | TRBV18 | CASTSSYNSPLHF
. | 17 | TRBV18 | CASSPPLSWAGADTQYF
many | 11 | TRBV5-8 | CASSLYGGQYF
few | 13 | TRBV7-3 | CASSPRTGSGYTF
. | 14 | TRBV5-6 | CASSEKGFTDTQYF
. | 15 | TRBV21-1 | CASSRGTAYNEKLFF
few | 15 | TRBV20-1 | CSARAPQGYGDTQYF
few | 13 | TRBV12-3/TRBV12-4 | CASTFSGNQPQHF
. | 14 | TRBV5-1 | CASSLDWTGNGYTF
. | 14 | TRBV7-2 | CASSKGPATDTQYF
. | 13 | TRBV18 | CASSPGLVNEQFF
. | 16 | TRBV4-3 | CASSQGVNKGHQPQHF
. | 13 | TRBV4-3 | CASSQDWGQIQFF
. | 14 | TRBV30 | CAWSLWDSYQPQHF
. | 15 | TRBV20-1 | CSARNSGDYYNEQFF
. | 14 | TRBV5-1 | CASSLEGSNYGYTF
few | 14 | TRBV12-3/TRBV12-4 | CASSLNTGGQPQHF
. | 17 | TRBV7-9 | CASSLGGVWKTKNIQYF
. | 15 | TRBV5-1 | CASSHRTGWIYGYTF
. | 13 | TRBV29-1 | CSAGTPPQGAQYF
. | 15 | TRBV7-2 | CASSLQFLSNQPQHF
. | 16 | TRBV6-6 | CASSYIGQGARETQYF
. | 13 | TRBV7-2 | CASSLPRVPVAFF
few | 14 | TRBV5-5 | CASSSRTEAYEQYF
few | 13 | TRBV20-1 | CSAVAGGLETQYF
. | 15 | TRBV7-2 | CASSLLGAMNTEAFF
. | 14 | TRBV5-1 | CASSPTGGPETQYF
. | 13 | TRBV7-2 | CASSWLAQETQYF
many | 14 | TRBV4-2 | CASSQVAGNYEQYF
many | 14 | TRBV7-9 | CASSLAMMNTEAFF
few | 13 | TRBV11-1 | CASSFDSTGEQFF
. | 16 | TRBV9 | CASSVGVTRVQETQYF
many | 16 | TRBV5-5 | CASSGVWGANYNEQFF
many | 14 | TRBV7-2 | CASSIQGGDSPLHF
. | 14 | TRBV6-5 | CASSYKQGGTEAFF
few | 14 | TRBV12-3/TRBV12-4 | CASRLRDSQETQYF
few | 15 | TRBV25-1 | CASSESRRYGDEQYF
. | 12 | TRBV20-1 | CSAGRDGYEQYF
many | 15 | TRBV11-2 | CASNIDSHSNQPQHF
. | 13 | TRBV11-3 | CASSLVVQETQYF
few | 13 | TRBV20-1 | CSARAVTNTEAFF
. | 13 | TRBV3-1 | CASSQGDLNEQFF
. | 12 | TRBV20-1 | CSALWTGDTQYF
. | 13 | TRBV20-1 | CSARTGFREKLFF
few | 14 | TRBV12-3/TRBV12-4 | CASSQPGAQETQYF
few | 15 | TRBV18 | CASSPGGRAKNIQYF
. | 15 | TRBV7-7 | CASSPGTDGTDTQYF
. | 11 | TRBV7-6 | CASSLDRVQYF
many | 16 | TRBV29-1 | CSVEDPLSKVRETQYF
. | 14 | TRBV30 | CAWSVPAEADTQYF